The clone carrying this T cell receptor beta chain has a single count. Authors' processing steps: Estimated nucleated cell counts came from reference gene primer amplification. Libraries were prepared by immunoSEQ multiplex PCR; TCRdb keeps only in-frame clonotypes and omits some of them. The DNA was the basis for D and trimming; V, J and clone size are from that table. Of hundreds of thousands of clones listed, approximately 89% were seen once; the top ten hold less than 3.5%. The CDR3 length is 13 residues. The germline CDR1 and CDR2 sequences are SGHDT and YYEEEE. V was cut by 0 bases and J by 8 bases, with 9 bases left in between. These data come from a study of blood T cell repertoires in COVID-19. Study at large: Samples came from the United States, Italy and Spain, spanning acute and convalescent COVID-19. T cells, B-cell-depleted T cells, or PBMCs supplied cDNA or gDNA.

V usage is TRBV5-6 and J usage is TRBJ2-4, with D possibly matching TRBD2 (5 bases). Material: peripheral blood. This sequence originates from a woman aged 18-29 years who had recovered from COVID-19. CDR3: CASSLVGSDIQYF. In DNA form, the CDR3 reads TGTGCCAGCAGCTTGGTGGGGAGTGACATTCAGTACTTC.